This TCR beta chain was documented in a study of shared clonotypes between healthy human individuals. Study as a whole: Per donor, CD8 memory used one plate, CD8 naive used two, CD4 memory used three and CD4 naive used three. General observations from the study: Naive CD4 clonotypes were shared across a handful of donors at roughly 5%. Represented diversity, genetic and exposure-history alike, was limited by few donors.

TCRdb's table, derived via immunoSEQ multiplex PCR, lists solely in-frame clones and lacks some. The sample includes roughly 2 million clones, approximately 95% seen only once; the top ten take 0.85% to 1.2%. Points on this clone: Antigen: not known. Other DNA sequences of this sample code for an identical CDR3.

The naive CD8 population came from CD45RO-negative cells selected for CCR7, without terminally differentiated effector memory CD45RA+ cells. The donors were adults (healthy and HIV-negative) with no recent acute infections or vaccinations. The CDR3 spans 13 residues. CDR1 is SGHRS and CDR2 is YFSETQ in the germline V gene. Trimming took off 3 bases at V and 3 bases at J, with 9 bases between the two ends. The material sequenced was naive CD8+ T cells sorted from blood. The receptor's source is a man younger than 35 in good health. The genes are TRBV5-1 and TRBJ1-1, with D possibly matching TRBD1 (6 bases). The CDR3 DNA is TGCGCCAGCAGCTCAACAGGGTACACTGAAGCTTTCTTT. It codes for CASSSTGYTEAFF.